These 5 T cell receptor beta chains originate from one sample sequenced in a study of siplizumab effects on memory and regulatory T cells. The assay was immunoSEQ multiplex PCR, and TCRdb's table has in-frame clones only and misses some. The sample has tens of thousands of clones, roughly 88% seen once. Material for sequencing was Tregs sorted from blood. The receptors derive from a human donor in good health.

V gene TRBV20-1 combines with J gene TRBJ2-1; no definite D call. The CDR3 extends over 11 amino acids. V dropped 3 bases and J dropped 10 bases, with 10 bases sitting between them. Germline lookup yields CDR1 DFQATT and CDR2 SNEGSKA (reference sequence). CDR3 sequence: CSARSGVEQFF. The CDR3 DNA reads TGCAGTGCTAGGTCTGGGGTAGAGCAGTTCTTC.

This CDR3 is CASSQDPGSNSPLHF. The CDR3 DNA is TGCGCCAGCAGCCAAGATCCGGGATCCAATTCACCCCTCCACTTT. The V and J genes are TRBV4-1 and TRBJ1-6; D not certain. Germline V gene sequence: CDR1 MGHRA, CDR2 YSYEKL. The CDR3 extends over 15 amino acids. With 0 bases removed from V and 7 bases from J, the gap between germline ends came to 10 bases.

CDR3 region: CSIGQGSNEKLFF. The CDR3 coding sequence is TGCAGCATCGGACAGGGCTCTAATGAAAAACTGTTTTTT. The genes are TRBV29-1 and TRBJ1-4; 8 bases fit TRBD1. The CDR3 is 13 amino acids. J was trimmed by 3 bases and V by 8 bases; bases with no gene match: 5. Per the germline V gene, CDR1 is SQVTM and CDR2 is ANQGSEA.

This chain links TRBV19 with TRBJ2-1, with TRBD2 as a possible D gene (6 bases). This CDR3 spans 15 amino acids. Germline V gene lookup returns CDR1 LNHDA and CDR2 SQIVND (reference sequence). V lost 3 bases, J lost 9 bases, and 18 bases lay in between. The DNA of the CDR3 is TGTGCCAGTAGTATTGCCCGGGGGATGGCGGTTGAGCAGTTCTTC. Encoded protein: CASSIARGMAVEQFF.

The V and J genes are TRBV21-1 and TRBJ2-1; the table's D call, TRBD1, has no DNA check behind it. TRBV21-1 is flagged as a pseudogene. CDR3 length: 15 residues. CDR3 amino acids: CASSKADRCYNEQFF. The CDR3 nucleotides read TGTGCCAGCAGCAAAGCCGACAGGTGCTACAATGAGCAGTTCTTC.